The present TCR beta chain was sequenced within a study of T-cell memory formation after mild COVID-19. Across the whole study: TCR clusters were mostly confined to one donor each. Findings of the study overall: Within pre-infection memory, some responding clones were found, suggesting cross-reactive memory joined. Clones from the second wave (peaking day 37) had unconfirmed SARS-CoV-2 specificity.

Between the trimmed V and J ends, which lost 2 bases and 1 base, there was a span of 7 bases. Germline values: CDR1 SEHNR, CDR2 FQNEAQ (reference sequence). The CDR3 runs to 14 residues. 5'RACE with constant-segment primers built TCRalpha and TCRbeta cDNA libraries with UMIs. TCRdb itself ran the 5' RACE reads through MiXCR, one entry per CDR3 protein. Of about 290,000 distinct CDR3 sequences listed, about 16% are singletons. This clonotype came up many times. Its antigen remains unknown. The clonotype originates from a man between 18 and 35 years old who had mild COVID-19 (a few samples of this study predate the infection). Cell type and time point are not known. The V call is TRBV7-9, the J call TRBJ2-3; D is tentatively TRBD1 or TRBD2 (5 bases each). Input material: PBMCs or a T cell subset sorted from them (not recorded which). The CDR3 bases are TGTGCCAGCAGCTTAATGGGGGGCACAGATACGCAGTATTTT. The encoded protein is CASSLMGGTDTQYF.